Sequencing of this TCR beta chain was carried out in a study of PD-1 blockade in classical Hodgkin lymphoma. The assay was immunoSEQ multiplex PCR, and TCRdb's table has in-frame clones only and misses some. The table records more than 13,000 clones, roughly nine tenths of them present only once. Time point noted: cycle 4 day 1 (C4D1), after more than five weeks of nivolumab. All patients relapsed after autologous stem cell transplantation, and brentuximab vedotin exposure varied. Through magnetic negative selection, CD8+ T cells were separated from PBMCs that had been thawed. V lost 0 bases to trimming and J lost 2 bases, with 7 bases between them. The CDR3 is 14 amino acids. Germline CDR1 reads MNHEY; CDR2 reads SMNVEV (reference sequence). In this sample, this clone turned up a few times. Antigen unknown. Broader study findings: Factors driving the repertoire differences, possibly disease activity or prior therapy, remain undefined. By C4D1 there was a significant rise in CD4+ TCR diversity but not in CD8+ TCR diversity. Partial responders and progressors had significantly lower baseline TCR diversity. Patients starting nivolumab under 1 year after ASCT were excluded.

This clonotype originated in a human donor with classical Hodgkin lymphoma. The chain uses TRBV27 and TRBJ1-2, with TRBD1 as a possible D gene (5 bases). The sample consisted of CD8+ T cells from blood, taken before the fourth cycle of nivolumab. The CDR3 DNA reads as TGTGCCAGCAGTTTATCGACAGCGAACTATGGCTACACCTTC. As protein: CASSLSTANYGYTF.